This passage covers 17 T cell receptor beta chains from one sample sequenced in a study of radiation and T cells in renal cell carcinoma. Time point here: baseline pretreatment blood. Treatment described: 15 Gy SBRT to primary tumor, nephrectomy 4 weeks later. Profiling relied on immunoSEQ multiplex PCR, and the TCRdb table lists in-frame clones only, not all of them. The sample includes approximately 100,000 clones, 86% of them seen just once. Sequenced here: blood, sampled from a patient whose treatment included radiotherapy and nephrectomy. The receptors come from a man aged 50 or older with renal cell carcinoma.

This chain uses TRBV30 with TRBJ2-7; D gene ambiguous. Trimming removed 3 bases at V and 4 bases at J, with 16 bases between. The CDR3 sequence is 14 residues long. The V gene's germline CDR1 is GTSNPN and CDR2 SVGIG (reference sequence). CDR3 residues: CAWSPMSASYEQYF. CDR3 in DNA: TGTGCCTGGAGCCCGATGAGCGCTTCATACGAGCAGTACTTC.

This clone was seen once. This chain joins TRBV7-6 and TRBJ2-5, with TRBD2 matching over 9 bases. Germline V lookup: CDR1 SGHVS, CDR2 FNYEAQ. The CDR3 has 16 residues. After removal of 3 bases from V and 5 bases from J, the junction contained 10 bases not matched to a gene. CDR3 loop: CASSFSMSLAGETQYF. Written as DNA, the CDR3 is TGTGCCAGCAGCTTTTCGATGTCCCTAGCGGGGGAGACCCAGTACTTC.

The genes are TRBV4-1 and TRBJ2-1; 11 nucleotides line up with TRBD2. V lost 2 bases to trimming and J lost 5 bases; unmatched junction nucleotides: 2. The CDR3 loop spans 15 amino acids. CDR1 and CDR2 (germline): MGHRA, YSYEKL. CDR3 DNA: TGCGCCAGCAGCCAAACTAGCGGGAGAAACAATGAGCAGTTCTTC. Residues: CASSQTSGRNNEQFF.

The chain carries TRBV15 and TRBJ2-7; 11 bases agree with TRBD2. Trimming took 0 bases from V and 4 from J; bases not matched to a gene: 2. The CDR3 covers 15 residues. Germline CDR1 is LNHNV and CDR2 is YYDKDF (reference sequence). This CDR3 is CATSRETSGGYEQYF. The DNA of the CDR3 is TGTGCCACCAGCAGAGAAACTAGCGGGGGATACGAGCAGTACTTC.

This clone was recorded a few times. CDR3: CASSQESAGSGEKLFF. In DNA form, the CDR3 reads TGTGCCAGCAGCCAAGAATCGGCAGGATCTGGCGAAAAACTGTTTTTT. The gene calls are TRBV4-2 and TRBJ1-4; D is ambiguous. The CDR3 totals 16 residues. Germline V gene data show CDR1 as LGHNA and CDR2 as YNFKEQ. Trimming shortened V by 0 bases and J by 8 bases, and 16 bases separated the two germline ends.

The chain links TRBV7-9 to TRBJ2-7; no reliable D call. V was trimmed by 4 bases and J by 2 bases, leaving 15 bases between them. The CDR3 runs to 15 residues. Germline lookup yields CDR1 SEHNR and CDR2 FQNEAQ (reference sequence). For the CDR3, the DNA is TGTGCCAGCAGCTCCAGGACGTCCCCAACCTACGAGCAGTACTTC. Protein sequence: CASSSRTSPTYEQYF.

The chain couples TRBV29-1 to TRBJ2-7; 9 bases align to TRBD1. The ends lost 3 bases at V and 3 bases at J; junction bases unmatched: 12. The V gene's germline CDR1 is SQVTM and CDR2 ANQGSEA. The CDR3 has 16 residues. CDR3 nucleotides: TGCAGCGTTGATGGGGGCCCGGGACAGGGTCTCTACGAGCAGTACTTC. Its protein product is CSVDGGPGQGLYEQYF.

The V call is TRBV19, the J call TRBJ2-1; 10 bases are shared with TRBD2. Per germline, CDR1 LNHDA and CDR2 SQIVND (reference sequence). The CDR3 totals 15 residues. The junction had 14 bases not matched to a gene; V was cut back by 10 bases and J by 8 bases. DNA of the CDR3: TGTGCCACCATACAGACTAGCGGGTCTATAGATGAGCAGTTCTTC. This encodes CATIQTSGSIDEQFF.

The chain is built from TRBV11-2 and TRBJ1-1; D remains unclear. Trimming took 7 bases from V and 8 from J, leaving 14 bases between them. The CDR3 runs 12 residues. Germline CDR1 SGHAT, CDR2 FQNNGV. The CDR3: CASTVIRTEAFF. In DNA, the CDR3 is TGTGCCAGCACCGTTATCCGGACCGAAGCTTTCTTT.

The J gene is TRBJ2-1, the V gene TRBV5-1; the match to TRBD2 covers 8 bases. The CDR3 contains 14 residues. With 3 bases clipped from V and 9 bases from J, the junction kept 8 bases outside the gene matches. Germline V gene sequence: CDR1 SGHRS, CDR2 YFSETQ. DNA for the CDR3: TGCGCCAGCAGCTCCCCGGGACTAGAGACTGAGCAGTTCTTC. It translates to CASSSPGLETEQFF.

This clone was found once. The CDR3 DNA follows: TGTGCCAGCAGTACCGGGATCTTAAGCACAGATACGCAGTATTTT. Translating gives CASSTGILSTDTQYF. The V and J genes are TRBV7-2 and TRBJ2-3, with D perhaps matching TRBD2 (5 bases). The length of the CDR3 is 15 residues. Germline values: CDR1 SGHTA, CDR2 FQGNSA. V gave up 6 bases and J gave up 0 bases, with 13 bases separating them.

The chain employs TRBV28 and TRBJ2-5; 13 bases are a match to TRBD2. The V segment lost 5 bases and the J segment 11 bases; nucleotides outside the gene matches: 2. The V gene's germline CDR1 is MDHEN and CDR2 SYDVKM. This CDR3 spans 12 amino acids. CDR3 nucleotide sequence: TGTGCCAGCAGTCAGGGACTAGCGGGGCAGTACTTC. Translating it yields CASSQGLAGQYF.

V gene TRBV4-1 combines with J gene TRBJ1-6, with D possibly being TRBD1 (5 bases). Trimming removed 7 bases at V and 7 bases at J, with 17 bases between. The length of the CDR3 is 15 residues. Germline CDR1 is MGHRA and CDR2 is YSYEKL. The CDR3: CASTIGGYGNSPLHF. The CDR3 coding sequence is TGCGCCAGCACGATCGGGGGGTACGGAAATTCACCCCTCCACTTT.

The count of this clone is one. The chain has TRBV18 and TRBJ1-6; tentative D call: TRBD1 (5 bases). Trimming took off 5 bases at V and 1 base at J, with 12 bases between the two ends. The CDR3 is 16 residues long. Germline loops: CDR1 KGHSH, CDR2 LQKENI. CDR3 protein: CASSATSGSYNSPLHF. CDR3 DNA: TGTGCCAGCTCAGCAACCTCAGGGTCCTATAATTCACCCCTCCACTTT. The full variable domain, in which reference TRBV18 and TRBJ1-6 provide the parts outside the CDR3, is NAGVMQNPRHLVRRRGQEARLRCSPMKGHSHVYWYRQLPEEGLKFMVYLQKENIIDESGMPKERFSAEFPKEGPSILRIQQVVRGDSAAYFCASSATSGSYNSPLHFGNGTRLTVT.

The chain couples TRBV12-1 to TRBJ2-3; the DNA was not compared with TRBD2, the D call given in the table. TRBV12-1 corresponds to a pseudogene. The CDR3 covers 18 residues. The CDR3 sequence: CASSLLCELFPRTDTQYF. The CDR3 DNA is TGTGCCAGCAGCTTACTCTGCGAGCTTTTCCCCCGAACAGATACGCAGTATTTT.

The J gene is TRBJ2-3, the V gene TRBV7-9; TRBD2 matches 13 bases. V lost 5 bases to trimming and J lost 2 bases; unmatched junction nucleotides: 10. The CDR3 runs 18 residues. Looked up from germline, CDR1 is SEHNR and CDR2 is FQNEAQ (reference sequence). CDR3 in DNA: TGTGCCAGCAGCCTAGGACTAGCGGGGGCTGCACTCACAGATACGCAGTATTTT. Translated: CASSLGLAGAALTDTQYF.

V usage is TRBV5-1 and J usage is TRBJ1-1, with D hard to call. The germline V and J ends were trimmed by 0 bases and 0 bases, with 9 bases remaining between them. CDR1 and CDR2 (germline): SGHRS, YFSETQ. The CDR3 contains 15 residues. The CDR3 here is CASSLAAGLNTEAFF. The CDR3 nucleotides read TGCGCCAGCAGCTTGGCCGCCGGACTGAACACTGAAGCTTTCTTT.